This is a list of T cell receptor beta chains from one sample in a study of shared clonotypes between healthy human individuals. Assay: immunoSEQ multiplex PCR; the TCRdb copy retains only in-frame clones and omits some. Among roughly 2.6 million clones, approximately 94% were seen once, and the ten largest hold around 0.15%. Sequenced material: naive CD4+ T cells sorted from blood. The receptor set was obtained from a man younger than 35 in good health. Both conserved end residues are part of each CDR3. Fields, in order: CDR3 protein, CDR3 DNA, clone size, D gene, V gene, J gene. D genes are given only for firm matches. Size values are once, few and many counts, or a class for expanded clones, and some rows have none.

CDR3aa: CAISESREIGTDTQYF; CDR3nt: TGTGCCATCAGTGAGTCCCGGGAGATAGGCACAGATACGCAGTATTTT; abundance: -; d_gene: -; v_gene: TRBV10-3; j_gene: TRBJ2-3
CDR3aa: CASSVTFPYNEQFF; CDR3nt: TGTGCCAGCAGTGTGACGTTCCCCTACAATGAGCAGTTCTTC; abundance: -; d_gene: -; v_gene: TRBV27; j_gene: TRBJ2-1
CDR3aa: CASSLATGQINQPQHF; CDR3nt: TGTGCCAGCAGCTTAGCTACTGGGCAGATCAATCAGCCCCAGCATTTT; abundance: -; d_gene: -; v_gene: TRBV7-2; j_gene: TRBJ1-5
CDR3aa: CASSKLQFAGTEAFF; CDR3nt: TGTGCCAGCAGCAAACTTCAGTTCGCGGGCACTGAAGCTTTCTTT; abundance: -; d_gene: -; v_gene: TRBV21-1; j_gene: TRBJ1-1
CDR3aa: CSVEERGTPYGYTF; CDR3nt: TGCAGCGTTGAAGAACGAGGGACACCCTATGGCTACACCTTC; abundance: -; d_gene: -; v_gene: TRBV29-1; j_gene: TRBJ1-2
CDR3aa: CASSPVHGTDTQYF; CDR3nt: TGTGCCAGCAGCCCAGTTCATGGCACAGATACGCAGTATTTT; abundance: -; d_gene: -; v_gene: TRBV4-2; j_gene: TRBJ2-3
CDR3aa: CASSLKGRPQEDNEQFF; CDR3nt: TGTGCCAGCAGCTTGAAAGGTAGGCCCCAGGAGGACAATGAGCAGTTCTTC; abundance: -; d_gene: -; v_gene: TRBV5-4; j_gene: TRBJ2-1
CDR3aa: CASSQDLLRQGGWYQETQYF; CDR3nt: TGTGCCAGCAGCCAAGATCTATTAAGACAGGGGGGTTGGTACCAAGAGACCCAGTACTTC; abundance: -; d_gene: TRBD1; v_gene: TRBV14; j_gene: TRBJ2-5
CDR3aa: CASSSSASTEAFF; CDR3nt: TGTGCCAGCAGCTCCTCGGCTTCCACTGAAGCTTTCTTT; abundance: few; d_gene: -; v_gene: TRBV9; j_gene: TRBJ1-1
CDR3aa: CASSQGQFEYEQYF; CDR3nt: TGCGCCAGCAGCCAAGGGCAGTTCGAGTACGAGCAGTACTTC; abundance: -; d_gene: -; v_gene: TRBV4-1; j_gene: TRBJ2-7
CDR3aa: CASSLEELGQPQHF; CDR3nt: TGTGCCAGCAGCTTAGAGGAGCTTGGCCAGCCCCAGCATTTT; abundance: -; d_gene: -; v_gene: TRBV7-9; j_gene: TRBJ1-5
CDR3aa: CASRVSGGAGELFF; CDR3nt: TGTGCCAGCAGGGTTAGCGGGGGGGCCGGGGAGCTGTTTTTT; abundance: -; d_gene: TRBD2; v_gene: TRBV6-1; j_gene: TRBJ2-2
CDR3aa: CASSFGGGPTGELFF; CDR3nt: TGCGCCAGCAGCTTTGGGGGAGGGCCCACCGGGGAGCTGTTTTTT; abundance: -; d_gene: TRBD2; v_gene: TRBV5-1; j_gene: TRBJ2-2
CDR3aa: CASSLTDIAIEQYF; CDR3nt: TGTGCCAGCTCACTGACCGATATAGCGATCGAGCAGTACTTC; abundance: -; d_gene: -; v_gene: TRBV18; j_gene: TRBJ2-7
CDR3aa: CASTGIGVNEKLFF; CDR3nt: TGTGCCAGTACGGGAATTGGAGTTAATGAAAAACTGTTTTTT; abundance: -; d_gene: -; v_gene: TRBV19; j_gene: TRBJ1-4
CDR3aa: CASSLARADGYTF; CDR3nt: TGCGCCAGCAGCTTGGCCAGGGCGGATGGCTACACCTTC; abundance: -; d_gene: -; v_gene: TRBV5-1; j_gene: TRBJ1-2
CDR3aa: CASSLGASGSYEQYF; CDR3nt: TGCGCCAGCAGCTTGGGTGCGAGCGGATCCTACGAGCAGTACTTC; abundance: once; d_gene: -; v_gene: TRBV5-1; j_gene: TRBJ2-7
CDR3aa: CASSGSVQETQYF; CDR3nt: TGTGCCAGCAGTGGGTCAGTCCAAGAGACCCAGTACTTC; abundance: once; d_gene: -; v_gene: TRBV2; j_gene: TRBJ2-5
CDR3aa: CASGVLAGGKNEQFF; CDR3nt: TGTGCTAGTGGGGTCCTAGCGGGAGGGAAAAATGAGCAGTTCTTC; abundance: -; d_gene: TRBD2; v_gene: TRBV12-5; j_gene: TRBJ2-1
CDR3aa: CASSERGDLYGYTF; CDR3nt: TGTGCCAGCAGTGAAAGGGGTGACCTCTATGGCTACACCTTC; abundance: -; d_gene: -; v_gene: TRBV6-1; j_gene: TRBJ1-2
CDR3aa: CASSKPGQGGNEQFF; CDR3nt: TGTGCCAGCAGCAAACCGGGACAGGGGGGTAATGAGCAGTTCTTC; abundance: -; d_gene: TRBD1; v_gene: TRBV13; j_gene: TRBJ2-1
CDR3aa: CASSRGQLETQYF; CDR3nt: TGTGCCAGCTCCAGGGGGCAGTTAGAGACCCAGTACTTC; abundance: -; d_gene: TRBD1; v_gene: TRBV2; j_gene: TRBJ2-5
CDR3aa: CASSQVGGEQYF; CDR3nt: TGCGCCAGCAGCCAAGTTGGGGGAGAGCAGTACTTC; abundance: -; d_gene: -; v_gene: TRBV4-1; j_gene: TRBJ2-7
CDR3aa: CASSQDLGQKSGGYTF; CDR3nt: TGCGCCAGCAGCCAAGATCTAGGACAGAAGTCGGGTGGCTACACCTTC; abundance: -; d_gene: -; v_gene: TRBV4-1; j_gene: TRBJ1-2
CDR3aa: CASSLVAGGTGELFF; CDR3nt: TGCGCCAGCAGCTTGGTGGCAGGGGGCACCGGGGAGCTGTTTTTT; abundance: -; d_gene: TRBD1; v_gene: TRBV5-1; j_gene: TRBJ2-2
CDR3aa: CASVLAGVVAHTDTQYF; CDR3nt: TGCGCCAGCGTCCTAGCGGGGGTGGTGGCTCACACAGATACGCAGTATTTT; abundance: once; d_gene: TRBD2; v_gene: TRBV23-1; j_gene: TRBJ2-3
CDR3aa: CASSLEGQHRNEQFF; CDR3nt: TGTGCCAGCAGTTTAGAAGGTCAACATAGGAATGAGCAGTTCTTC; abundance: -; d_gene: -; v_gene: TRBV27; j_gene: TRBJ2-1